This TCR beta chain was captured in a study of blood T cell repertoires in COVID-19. Study details: Italy, Spain and the United States were the sources of the convalescent and acute COVID-19 samples. Nucleic acid was either cDNA or gDNA, and it came from T cells, B-cell-depleted T cells, or PBMCs.

CDR1 KGHSY and CDR2 FQNENV come from the germline V gene. CDR3 length: 16 residues. Unmatched junction bases numbered 2, after V lost 0 bases and J lost 0 bases. Only in-frame clones appear in the TCRdb table, and some are missing; sequencing was by immunoSEQ multiplex PCR. The sample records 140,000 to 150,000 clones, approximately 86% being singletons. Sequences were obtained from peripheral blood. The TCR originated in a man between 65 and 85 years old with acute or convalescent COVID-19. The rearrangement joins TRBV16 to TRBJ1-1, with 9 bases fitting TRBD1. The CDR3 sequence: CASSQSGTGMNTEAFF. Here the CDR3 DNA reads TGTGCCAGCAGCCAATCTGGGACAGGGATGAACACTGAAGCTTTCTTT.